This T cell receptor beta chain was captured in a study of blood T cell repertoires in COVID-19. Across the whole study: There were acute and convalescent COVID-19 samples, and they came from the United States, Italy and Spain. From T cells, B-cell-depleted T cells, or PBMCs came the material, which was cDNA or gDNA.

In the study's own analysis: From reference gene primer amplification, estimates of nucleated cell counts were derived. The method was immunoSEQ multiplex PCR; TCRdb's version includes in-frame clones alone and lacks a portion of them. The V and J calls and clone size were taken over from that table, and D and trimming were inferred from the DNA. This table has under 85,000 clones, 82% appearing once. The J segment lost 4 bases and the V segment lost 6 bases, leaving 11 bases of the junction unmatched. Germline CDR1 and CDR2: SNHLY and FYNNEI. The CDR3 contains 15 residues. The clonotype originates from a human donor in a cohort sampled during active COVID-19. The specimen sequenced was peripheral blood. The V gene is TRBV2, the J gene TRBJ2-7; 8 bases line up with TRBD1. CDR3 protein: CASRVQGAAQYEQYF. CDR3 bases: TGTGCCAGCAGGGTGCAGGGGGCTGCGCAATACGAGCAGTACTTC.